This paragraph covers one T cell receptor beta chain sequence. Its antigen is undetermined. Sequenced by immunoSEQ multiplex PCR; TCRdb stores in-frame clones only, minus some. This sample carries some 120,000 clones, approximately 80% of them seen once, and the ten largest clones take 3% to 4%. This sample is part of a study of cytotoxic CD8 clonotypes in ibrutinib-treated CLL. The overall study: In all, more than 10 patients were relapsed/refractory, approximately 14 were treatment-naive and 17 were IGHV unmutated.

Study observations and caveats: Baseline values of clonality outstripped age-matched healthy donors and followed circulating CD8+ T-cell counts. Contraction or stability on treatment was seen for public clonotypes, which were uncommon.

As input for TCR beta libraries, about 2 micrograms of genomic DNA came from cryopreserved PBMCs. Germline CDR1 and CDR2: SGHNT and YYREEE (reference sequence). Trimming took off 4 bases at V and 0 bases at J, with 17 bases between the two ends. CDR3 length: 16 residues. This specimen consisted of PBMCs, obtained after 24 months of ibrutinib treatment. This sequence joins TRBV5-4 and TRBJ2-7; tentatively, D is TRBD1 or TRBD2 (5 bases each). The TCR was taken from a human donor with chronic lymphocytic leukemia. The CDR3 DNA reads TGTGCCAGCAGCCGGCTATCCGGGGCCAACTCCTACGAGCAGTACTTC. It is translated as CASSRLSGANSYEQYF.